This record concerns one T cell receptor beta chain sequence. Its antigen remains unidentified. Per-nucleotide qualities are absent, and no much larger clonotype sits a single base away. TCRbeta CDR3 regions were amplified from genomic DNA by means of the immunoSEQ Assay, a bias-controlled multiplex PCR. In the original analysis: Nucleated cell counts per sample were estimated from amplification of reference gene primers within the assay. To quantify the absolute abundance of each unique TCRbeta CDR3 rearrangement, sequence reads were collapsed and filtered. For each sample, productive Simpson clonality was calculated by taking the square root of Simpson's diversity index across productive rearrangements. TCRdb re-hosts the immuneACCESS table, in-frame sequences only. Its copies lack some clones; in the studies checked, an unresolved V gene accounts for under half of them, and the cause for the rest is not known. V and J calls and clone size are those listed in that table; D and trimming were worked out from the DNA. The table for this sample lists some 96,000 clones; around 88% of them were counted only once. Together, the top ten hold around 5% of the sample.

The collaborating institutions used their own protocols to collect whole blood in K2EDTA tubes. Collaborator samples were shipped for TCRbeta analysis as frozen whole blood, isolated PBMCs, or DNA extracted from either sample type. The CDR3 spans 15 residues, from the cysteine through the phenylalanine. Only CDR3 DNA remains: 45 bases, in frame from the first base. V is cut by 4 bases and J by 0 bases, and the space between the germline ends is 11 bases. The CDR1 and CDR2 encoded by the germline V gene are SNHLY and FYNNEI. The data belong to a study of blood T cell repertoires in COVID-19 (TCRdb year 2020). In terms of the full investigation: Samples from collaborators originated in the United States, Italy and Spain and spanned both the acute and convalescent phases of COVID-19. Samples were obtained from the ongoing ImmuneRACE study (first 160 participants) and from 950 to 1,500 subjects provided by 6 global collaborators. The prospective study material was composed of cDNA or gDNA derived from T cells, B-cell-depleted T cells, or PBMCs. The sample metadata nearly always contained a de-identified subject ID, COVID-19 status, age in years and sex. The repertoires were released in a freely available public database meant as a resource for research on the immune response to SARS-CoV-2. The dataset comprised deeply sampled blood TCRbeta repertoires from subjects exposed to, actively infected with, or recovered from COVID-19. HLA class I and class II types, where available, came from metadata supplied by the sample provider rather than from assay-based typing.

The study at large found these results: The quantity of clinical and demographic metadata differed by source and by participant and was supplied without curation.

The TCR comes from a human donor in a cohort sampled during active COVID-19. The material sequenced was peripheral blood. The chain joins TRBV2 to TRBJ2-3, with the D gene call left open. The nucleotides are TGTGCCAGCAGTGGTTACAGCCCTAGCACAGATACGCAGTATTTT. Its translation is CASSGYSPSTDTQYF. The full variable domain, with segments outside the CDR3 supplied by the reference TRBV2 and TRBJ2-3 proteins, appears as EPEVTQTPSHQVTQMGQEVILRCVPISNHLYFYWYRQILGQKVEFLVSFYNNEISEKSEIFDDQFSVERPDGSNFTLKIRSTKLEDSAMYFCASSGYSPSTDTQYFGPGTRLTVL.